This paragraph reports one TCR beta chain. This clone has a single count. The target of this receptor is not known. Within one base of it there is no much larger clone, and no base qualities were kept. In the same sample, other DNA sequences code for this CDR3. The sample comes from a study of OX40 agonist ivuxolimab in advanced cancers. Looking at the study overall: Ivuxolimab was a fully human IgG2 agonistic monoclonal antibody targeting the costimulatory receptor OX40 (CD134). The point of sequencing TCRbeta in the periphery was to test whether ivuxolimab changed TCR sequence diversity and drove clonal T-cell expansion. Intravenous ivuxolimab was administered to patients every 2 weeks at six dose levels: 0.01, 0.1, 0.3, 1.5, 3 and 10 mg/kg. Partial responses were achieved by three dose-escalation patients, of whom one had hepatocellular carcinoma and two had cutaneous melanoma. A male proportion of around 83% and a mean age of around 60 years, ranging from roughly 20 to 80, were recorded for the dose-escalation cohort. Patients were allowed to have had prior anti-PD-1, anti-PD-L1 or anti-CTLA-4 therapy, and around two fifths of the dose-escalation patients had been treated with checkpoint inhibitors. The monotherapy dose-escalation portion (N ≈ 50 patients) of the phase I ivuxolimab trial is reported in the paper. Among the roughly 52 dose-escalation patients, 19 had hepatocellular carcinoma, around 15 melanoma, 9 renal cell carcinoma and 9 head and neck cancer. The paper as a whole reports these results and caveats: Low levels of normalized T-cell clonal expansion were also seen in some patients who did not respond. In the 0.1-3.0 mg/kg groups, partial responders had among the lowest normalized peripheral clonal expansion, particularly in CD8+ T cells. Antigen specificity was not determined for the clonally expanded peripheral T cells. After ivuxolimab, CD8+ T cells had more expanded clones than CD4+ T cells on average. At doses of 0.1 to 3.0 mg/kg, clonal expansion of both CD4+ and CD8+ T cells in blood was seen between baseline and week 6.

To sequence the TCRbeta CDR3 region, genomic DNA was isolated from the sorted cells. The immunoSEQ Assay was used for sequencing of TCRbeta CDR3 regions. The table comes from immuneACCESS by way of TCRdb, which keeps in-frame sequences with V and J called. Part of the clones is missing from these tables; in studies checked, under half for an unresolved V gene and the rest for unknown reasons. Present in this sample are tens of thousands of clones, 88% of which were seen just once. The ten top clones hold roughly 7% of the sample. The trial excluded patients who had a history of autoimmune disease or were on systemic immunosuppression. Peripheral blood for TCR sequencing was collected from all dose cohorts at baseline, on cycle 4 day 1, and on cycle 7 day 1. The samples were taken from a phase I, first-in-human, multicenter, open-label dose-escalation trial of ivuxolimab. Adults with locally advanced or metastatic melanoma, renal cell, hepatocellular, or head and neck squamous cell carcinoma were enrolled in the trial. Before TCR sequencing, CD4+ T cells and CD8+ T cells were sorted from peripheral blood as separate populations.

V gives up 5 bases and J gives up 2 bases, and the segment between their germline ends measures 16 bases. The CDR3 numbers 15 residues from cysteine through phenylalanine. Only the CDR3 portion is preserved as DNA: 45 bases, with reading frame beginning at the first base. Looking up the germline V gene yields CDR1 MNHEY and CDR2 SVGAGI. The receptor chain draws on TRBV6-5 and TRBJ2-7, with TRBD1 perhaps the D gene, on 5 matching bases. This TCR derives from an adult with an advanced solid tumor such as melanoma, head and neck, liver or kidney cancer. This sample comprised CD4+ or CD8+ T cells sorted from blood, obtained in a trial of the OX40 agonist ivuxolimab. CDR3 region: CASSSPRGRAYEQYF. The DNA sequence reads TGTGCCAGCAGTAGCCCAAGGGGCCGGGCCTACGAGCAGTACTTC.